The rows below give T cell receptor beta chains drawn from one sample of a study of T cell responses to AZD1222 COVID-19 vaccine. Some clones are missing from TCRdb's copy, which holds only in-frame ones; the method was immunoSEQ multiplex PCR. The table has about 260,000 clones, over 90% seen once; the top ten hold around 0.58%. Sequencing used peripheral blood, obtained on day 0 of AZD1222 vaccination. The receptors were sampled from an adult in good health. The CDR3 runs from the conserved cysteine through the conserved F or W.

v_call cdr3_length cdr3_aa
TRBV4-2 15 CASSQGFSSTDTQYF
TRBV7-3 14 CASSPQISTGELFF
TRBV19 13 CASRGPNSYEQYF
TRBV3-1/TRBV3-2 14 CASSRVGTSYEQYF
TRBV28 15 CASSSLWTGHNEAFF
TRBV6-5 15 CASSYSGGVNYGYTF
TRBV12-3/TRBV12-4 12 CASSLEGTGQHF
TRBV29-1 14 CSALRGGTYTEAFF
TRBV19 16 CASTPTGTENNSPLHF
TRBV2 13 CASSAAPVAEAFF
TRBV2 13 CASRDWTTVTQYF
TRBV4-3 17 CASSHISAGGPGDEQFF
TRBV20-1 11 CSEAVNTEAFF
TRBV7-9 13 CASSVRVTGELFF
TRBV15 16 CATSRDPSGTAYEQYF
TRBV19 18 CASSISSWDRGLSYEQYF
TRBV12-3/TRBV12-4 13 CASSFGANYGYTF
TRBV14 14 CASSSTGVNTEAFF
TRBV27 13 CASSRGQDLSHTF
TRBV28 13 CASSLGRGADYTF
TRBV29-1 13 CSVELGKRDIQYF
TRBV27 14 CASSSLSGGETQYF
TRBV2 14 CASSRGQGRNTIYF
TRBV19 15 CASTQGGVYNSPLHF
TRBV10-1 14 CASSERGFNYGYTF
TRBV11-2 11 CASSLDYEQYF
TRBV6-6 15 CASTSRRVGNQPQHF
TRBV10-3 13 CAISESSGDTQYF
TRBV30 13 CAWSVRVPGEQFF